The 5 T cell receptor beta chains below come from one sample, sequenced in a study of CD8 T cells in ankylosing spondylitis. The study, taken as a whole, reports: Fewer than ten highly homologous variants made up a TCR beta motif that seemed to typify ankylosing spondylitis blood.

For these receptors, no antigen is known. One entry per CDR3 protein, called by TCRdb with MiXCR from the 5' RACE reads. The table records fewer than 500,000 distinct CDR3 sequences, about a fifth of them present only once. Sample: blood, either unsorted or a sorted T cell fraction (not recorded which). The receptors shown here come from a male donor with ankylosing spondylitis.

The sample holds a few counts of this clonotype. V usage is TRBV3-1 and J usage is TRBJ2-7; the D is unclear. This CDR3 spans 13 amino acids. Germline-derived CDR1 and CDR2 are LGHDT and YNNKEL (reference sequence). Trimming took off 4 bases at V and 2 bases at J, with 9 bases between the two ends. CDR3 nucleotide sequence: TGTGCCAGCAGCCGTTGGGGAACCTACGAGCAGTACTTC. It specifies CASSRWGTYEQYF.

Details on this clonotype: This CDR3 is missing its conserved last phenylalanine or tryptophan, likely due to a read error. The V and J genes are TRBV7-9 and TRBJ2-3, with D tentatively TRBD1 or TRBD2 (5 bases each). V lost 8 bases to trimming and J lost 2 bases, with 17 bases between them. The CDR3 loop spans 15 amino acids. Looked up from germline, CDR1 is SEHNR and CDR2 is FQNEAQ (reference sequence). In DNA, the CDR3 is TGTGCCAGCTCGACCGGTTGGGGGAACACAGATACGCAGTATCTT. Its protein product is CASSTGWGNTDTQYL.

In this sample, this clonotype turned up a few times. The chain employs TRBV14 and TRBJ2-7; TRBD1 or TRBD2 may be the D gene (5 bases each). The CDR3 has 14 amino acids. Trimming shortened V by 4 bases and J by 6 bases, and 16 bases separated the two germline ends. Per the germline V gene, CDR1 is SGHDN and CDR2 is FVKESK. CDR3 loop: CASSPRWGKSEQYF. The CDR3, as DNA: TGTGCCAGCAGCCCCCGCTGGGGGAAGTCCGAGCAGTACTTC.

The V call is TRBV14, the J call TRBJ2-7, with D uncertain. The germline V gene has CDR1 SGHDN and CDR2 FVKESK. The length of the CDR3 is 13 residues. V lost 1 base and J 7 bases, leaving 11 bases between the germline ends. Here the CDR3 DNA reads TGTGCCAGCAGCCAAGTGGGAATGGGGGAGCAGTACTTC. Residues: CASSQVGMGEQYF.

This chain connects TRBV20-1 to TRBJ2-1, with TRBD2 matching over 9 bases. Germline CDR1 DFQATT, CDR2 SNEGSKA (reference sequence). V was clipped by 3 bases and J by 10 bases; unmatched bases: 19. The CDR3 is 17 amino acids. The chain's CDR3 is CSASRITSGWERGEQFF. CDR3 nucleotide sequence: TGCAGTGCTAGCCGAATTACTAGCGGGTGGGAGAGGGGAGAGCAGTTCTTC.